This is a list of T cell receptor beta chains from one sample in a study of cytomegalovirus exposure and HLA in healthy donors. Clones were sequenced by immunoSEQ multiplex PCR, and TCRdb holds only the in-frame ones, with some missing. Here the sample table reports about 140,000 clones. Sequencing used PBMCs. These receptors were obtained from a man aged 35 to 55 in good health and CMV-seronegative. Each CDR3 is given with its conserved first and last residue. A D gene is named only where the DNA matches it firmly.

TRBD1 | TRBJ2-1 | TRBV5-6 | TGTGCCAGCACCTGGACAGGGCCTTACAATGAGCAGTTCTTC | CASTWTGPYNEQFF
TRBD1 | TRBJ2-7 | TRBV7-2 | TGTGCCAGCAGCCGACAGGGCTACGAGCAGTACTTC | CASSRQGYEQYF
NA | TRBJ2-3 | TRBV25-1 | TGTGCCAGCAGTGAATTATGGGCTAGCCGCACAGATACGCAGTATTTT | CASSELWASRTDTQYF
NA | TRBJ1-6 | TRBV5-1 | TGCGCCAGCAGCTTGGATCCAGGGGCTCAGGATTCACCCCTCCACTTT | CASSLDPGAQDSPLHF
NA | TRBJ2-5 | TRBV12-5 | TGTGCTAGTGGTTTGGCCCATCAAGAGACCCAGTACTTC | CASGLAHQETQYF
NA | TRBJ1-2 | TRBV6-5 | TGTGCCAGCAGTTACTCCCCCCGGGGGGATTTTGGTGGCTACACCTTC | CASSYSPRGDFGGYTF
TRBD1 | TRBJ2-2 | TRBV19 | TGTGCCAGGGAGCCGGGACAGGGGTCGGGGGAGCTGTTTTTT | CAREPGQGSGELFF
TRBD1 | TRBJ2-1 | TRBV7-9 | TGTGCCAGCAGCCCAGCGACAGGGGGCGCCGACAATGAGCAGTTCTTC | CASSPATGGADNEQFF
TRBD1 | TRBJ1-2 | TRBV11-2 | TGTGCCAGCAGCACATACAGGGGGCGGAACTATGGCTACACCTTC | CASSTYRGRNYGYTF
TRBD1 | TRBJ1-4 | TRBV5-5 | TGTGCCAGCAGCTCCCCCCGGGACAGGGAGAATGATGAAAAACTGTTTTTT | CASSSPRDRENDEKLFF
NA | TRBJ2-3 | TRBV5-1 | TGCGCCAGCAGCTTGGACTCACCAGGGCCCACAGATACGCAGTATTTT | CASSLDSPGPTDTQYF
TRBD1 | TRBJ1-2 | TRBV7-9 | TGTGCCAGCAGCTTAGGCCCCCCCGGGACAGGGAACTATGGCTACACCTTC | CASSLGPPGTGNYGYTF
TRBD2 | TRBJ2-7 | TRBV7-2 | TGTGCCAGCAGCTTACAAGCGGGGGGGCGAGGCTCCTACGAGCAGTACTTC | CASSLQAGGRGSYEQYF
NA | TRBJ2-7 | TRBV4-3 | TGCGCCAGCAGCCCCCAGTGGGGGCCCTACGAGCAGTACTTC | CASSPQWGPYEQYF
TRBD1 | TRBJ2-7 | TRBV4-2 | TGTGCCAGCAGCCAGGGACAGCTCTACGAGCAGTACTTC | CASSQGQLYEQYF
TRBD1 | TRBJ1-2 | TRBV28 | TGTGCCAGCAGCCTGACAGGGGGCTCTAACTATGGCTACACCTTC | CASSLTGGSNYGYTF
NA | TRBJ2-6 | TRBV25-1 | TGTGCCAGCAGTGAACTCGAAAGCATGTCTGGGGCCAACGTCCTGACTTTC | CASSELESMSGANVLTF
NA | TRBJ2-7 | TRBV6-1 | TGTGCCAGCAGTGAAGGGACTGACTACGAGCAGTACTTC | CASSEGTDYEQYF
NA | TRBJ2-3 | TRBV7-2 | TGTGCCAGCAGCTTAGCGCTGGCTTTCACAGATACGCAGTATTTT | CASSLALAFTDTQYF